This entry lists 13 T cell receptor beta chains sequenced from one sample in a study of identical twins. TCRdb re-derived calls from the 5' RACE reads in MiXCR, one entry per CDR3 protein. There are 200,000 or so distinct CDR3 sequences in the sample; around 8.1% occur only once, and about 1.9% lies in the top ten. This same sample was also part of a study on yellow fever vaccine responses in identical twins.

Sequenced input: memory (CD45RO+) T cells sorted from blood. The receptor source for this set is a woman between 18 and 29 years old in good health.

The genes are TRBV20-1 and TRBJ2-3, with D hard to call. This CDR3 contains 15 residues. V lost 5 bases to trimming and J lost 9 bases, with 24 bases between them. Germline loops: CDR1 DFQATT, CDR2 SNEGSKA (reference sequence). The CDR3 sequence: CSAPPDGLTRLTQYF. CDR3 sequence (DNA): TGCAGTGCTCCACCGGACGGTCTCACCCGGCTGACGCAGTATTTT.

Ten or more counts support this clonotype. The chain couples TRBV7-2 to TRBJ2-7; D is possibly TRBD1 (6 bases). V was pared by 3 bases and J by 0 bases, with 15 bases between. This CDR3 spans 16 amino acids. CDR1 SGHTA and CDR2 FQGNSA come from the germline V gene. CDR3 sequence (DNA): TGTGCCAGCAGCTTCGCCGGGACACTGAGCTCCTACGAGCAGTACTTC. Translated, it gives CASSFAGTLSSYEQYF.

The chain carries TRBV12-3 or TRBV12-4 and TRBJ2-3; tentatively, D is TRBD1 or TRBD2 (5 bases each). The CDR3 totals 16 residues. The ends were cut back, 7 bases at V and 2 bases at J, with 19 bases in the middle. Here the CDR3 reads CASKLLLRGPTDTQYF. CDR3 nucleotides: TGTGCCAGCAAGTTGTTGCTGAGGGGACCCACAGATACGCAGTATTTT.

This clonotype occurred a few times. The chain joins TRBV6-5 to TRBJ2-3; perhaps TRBD2 as D (6 bases). Germline CDR1 is MNHEY and CDR2 is SVGAGI. The CDR3 is 16 amino acids. Trimming stripped 7 bases from V and 3 bases from J, with 20 bases between. The chain's CDR3 is CASIRGREVRTDTQYF. The CDR3 DNA reads as TGTGCCAGCATTAGGGGCAGGGAGGTCCGGACAGATACGCAGTATTTT.

This clonotype was found a few times. V usage is TRBV6-2 or TRBV6-3 and J usage is TRBJ2-3, with a tentative D call TRBD2 (6 bases). The CDR3 totals 16 residues. CDR1 is MNHEY, CDR2 SVGEGT, per germline. Trimming pared 2 bases from V and 2 bases from J, leaving 14 bases between. CDR3 DNA sequence: TGTGCCAGCAGTTACCCTGCGGGGCACCCCACAGATACGCAGTATTTT. Its translation is CASSYPAGHPTDTQYF.

In this sample, this clonotype turned up a few times. The genes are TRBV7-2 and TRBJ2-2; no reliable D call. The V gene lost 5 bases and the J gene lost 2 bases, with 6 bases spanning the gap. This CDR3 has 13 amino acids. Germline V CDR1 and CDR2: SGHTA, FQGNSA. CDR3 amino acids: CASSVHNTGELFF. The CDR3 nucleotides are TGTGCCAGCAGCGTTCATAACACCGGGGAGCTGTTTTTT.

V usage is TRBV19 and J usage is TRBJ2-1; 8 nucleotides agree with TRBD2. With V trimmed by 4 bases and J by 7 bases, 0 bases remained unmatched. The CDR3 runs to 12 residues. Germline lookup yields CDR1 LNHDA and CDR2 SQIVND (reference sequence). The CDR3 nucleotides read TGTGCCAGTAGTACTAGCGGGAATGAGCAGTTCTTC. It yields the protein CASSTSGNEQFF.

This clonotype was observed many times. This chain uses TRBV20-1 with TRBJ2-4; D possibly uses TRBD1 or TRBD2 (5 bases each). Germline V gene sequence: CDR1 DFQATT, CDR2 SNEGSKA (reference sequence). The V end lost 0 bases, the J end lost 0 bases, and 24 bases lay between the germline ends. The CDR3 is made up of 20 amino acids. In DNA, the CDR3 is TGCAGTGCTAGAGATCTTTCGGGTCCGGGACGCATACTAGCCAAAAACATTCAGTACTTC. Its protein is CSARDLSGPGRILAKNIQYF.

There are many counts of this clonotype. This chain connects TRBV29-1 to TRBJ2-3, with 9 bases matching TRBD1. The CDR3 runs 11 residues. Looked up from germline, CDR1 is SQVTM and CDR2 is ANQGSEA. After removal of 3 bases from V and 12 bases from J, the junction contained 4 bases not matched to a gene. In DNA form, the CDR3 reads TGCAGCGTTGATCTACAGGGGGCCCAGTATTTT. It encodes CSVDLQGAQYF.

This clonotype was detected ten times or more. This chain uses TRBV28 with TRBJ1-2; D perhaps matches TRBD1 (6 bases). The CDR3 is made up of 15 amino acids. CDR1 and CDR2 (germline): MDHEN, SYDVKM. Between the trimmed V and J ends, which lost 5 bases and 1 base, there was a span of 14 bases. The CDR3 loop is CASSTPDRFNYGYTF. CDR3 DNA: TGTGCCAGCAGTACACCGGACAGATTTAACTATGGCTACACCTTC.

The chain combines TRBV20-1 with TRBJ1-6; D ambiguous. V was cut by 2 bases and J by 6 bases, with 14 bases left in between. The CDR3 totals 15 residues. Germline V lookup: CDR1 DFQATT, CDR2 SNEGSKA (reference sequence). CDR3 coding DNA: TGCAGTGCTAGACGAGTTTTAGGGCGTAATTCACCCCTCCACTTT. Translating it yields CSARRVLGRNSPLHF.

This clonotype was detected many times. V gene TRBV4-3 combines with J gene TRBJ1-3; D gene uncertain. The CDR3 is 15 amino acids. The V end was cut by 0 bases, the J end by 2 bases, with 8 bases between. The germline V gene has CDR1 LGHNA and CDR2 YSLEER. In nucleotides, the CDR3 is TGCGCCAGCAGCCAAGAGATTGGAACTGGAAACACCATATATTTT. This encodes CASSQEIGTGNTIYF.

This clonotype was picked up many times. This chain connects TRBV20-1 to TRBJ2-7; TRBD2 matches 10 bases. With 3 bases clipped from V and 2 bases from J, the junction kept 7 bases outside the gene matches. The CDR3 sequence is 15 residues long. Germline V gene data show CDR1 as DFQATT and CDR2 as SNEGSKA (reference sequence). Here the CDR3 DNA reads TGCAGTGCTAGCGTCCTAGCGGGGGATGCCTACGAGCAGTACTTC. Translating it yields CSASVLAGDAYEQYF.